This TCR beta chain was profiled in a study of cytomegalovirus exposure and HLA in healthy donors. General study points: The sole available immune exposure information was CMV serostatus. Reports showed the classifier diagnosing cytomegalovirus status with high specificity and sensitivity.

A note on this clone: Antigen unknown.

The PCR used 60 Vbeta and 13 Jbeta primers. TCRdb's table, derived via immunoSEQ multiplex PCR, lists solely in-frame clones and lacks some. This table holds roughly 74,000 clones. Sequencing was carried out using PBMCs. The sequence derives from a female donor in good health and CMV-seropositive.

The CDR3 protein is CASSRGVYTEAFF. DNA of the CDR3: TGTGCCAGTAGTAGGGGGGTGTACACTGAAGCTTTCTTT. The chain has TRBV19 and TRBJ1-1, with D maybe TRBD1 (5 bases). Germline V gives CDR1 LNHDA, CDR2 SQIVND (reference sequence). The CDR3 has 13 residues. V lost 4 bases to trimming and J lost 3 bases, with 9 bases between them.